This is a list of T cell receptor beta chains from one sample in a study of T cells in Graves' hyperthyroidism and ophthalmopathy. TCRdb analysed the multiplex PCR reads with MiXCR anew, one entry per CDR3 protein. The sample consists of roughly 400,000 distinct CDR3 sequences, roughly 25% of them appearing once. Material for sequencing was blood. The receptors were sampled from a man in his fifties or sixties with Graves' hyperthyroidism. The CDR3 runs from the conserved cysteine through the conserved F or W. D genes are given only for firm matches. Clone size is stated in some rows and not others, as once, few, many or a class when expanded.

size	J	D	V	DNA	CDR3
few	TRBJ2-1	TRBD2	TRBV7-6	TGTGCCAGCAGCTTAGCGGGACTAGCGGGTGATGAGCAGTTCTTC	CASSLAGLAGDEQFF
few	TRBJ2-2	NA	TRBV3-1	TGTGCCAGCAGCCGGAAACTATCGAACACCGGGGAGCTGTTTTTT	CASSRKLSNTGELFF
few	TRBJ1-1	TRBD1	TRBV29-1	TGCAGCGTCCGGGACAGGGGGCTCACTGAAGCTTTCTTT	CSVRDRGLTEAFF
NA	TRBJ2-1	TRBD2	TRBV11-2	TGTGCCAGCAGCTCCCGTCGGACTAGCGGAGCGATGGGGGAGCAGTTCTTC	CASSSRRTSGAMGEQFF
many	TRBJ2-1	TRBD2	TRBV7-3	TGTGCCAGCAGCTTAAAAAGCGGGAGAAGGGATGAGCAGTTCTTC	CASSLKSGRRDEQFF
NA	TRBJ2-3	NA	TRBV24-1	TGTGCCACCAGTGATGGCGGGAACGCCTACACAGATACGCAGTATTTT	CATSDGGNAYTDTQYF
many	TRBJ2-5	TRBD1	TRBV20-1	TGCAGTGCTGGGACAGGGGAAGAGACCCAGTACTTC	CSAGTGEETQYF
few	TRBJ2-7	TRBD2	TRBV15	TGTGCCACCAGCCCTAAAAGGGAGGGGATCTACGAGCAGTACTTC	CATSPKREGIYEQYF
NA	TRBJ2-1	TRBD2	TRBV27	TGTGCCAGCAGTTTAGGGACTAGCTTTTACTCCTACAATGAGCAGTTCTTC	CASSLGTSFYSYNEQFF
many	TRBJ2-2	NA	TRBV28	TGTGCCAGCAGTTTATCGTTCACCGGGGAGCTGTTTTTT	CASSLSFTGELFF
many	TRBJ2-5	NA	TRBV7-9	TGTGCCAGCAGCTTAACGGGGGGGACAGGGAGAGAGACCCAGTACTTC	CASSLTGGTGRETQYF
few	TRBJ2-5	NA	TRBV3-1	TGTGCCAGCAGCCAAGATTCCGGGAGTTACGTGACCCAGTACTTC	CASSQDSGSYVTQYF
NA	TRBJ1-5	NA	TRBV20-1	TGCAGTGCAGGGACTGATAATCAGCCCCAGCATTTT	CSAGTDNQPQHF
NA	TRBJ1-5	NA	TRBV2	TGTGCCAGCAGCTTAGGGGTCTTGGGCAATCAGCCCCAGCATTTT	CASSLGVLGNQPQHF
NA	TRBJ2-1	TRBD2	TRBV10-3	TGTGCCATCAGCGAAAATAGCGGGAGCTCCTACAATGAGCAGTTCTTC	CAISENSGSSYNEQFF
NA	TRBJ1-1	NA	TRBV2	TGTGCCAGCAGTGAAGTCTGGGCAGCTTTCTTT	CASSEVWAAFF
few	TRBJ2-2	TRBD1	TRBV12-3/TRBV12-4	TGTGCCAGCAGCCCGACAGGGCCCGGTTCGAACACCGGGGAGCTGTTTTTT	CASSPTGPGSNTGELFF
few	TRBJ2-2	TRBD2	TRBV6-1	TGTGCCAGCAGTGAATGGCTAGCGGGAAACGGGGAGCTGTTTTTT	CASSEWLAGNGELFF
once	TRBJ2-1	NA	TRBV7-2	TGTGCCAGCAGCCCCCCCGGGCATGAGCAGTTCTTC	CASSPPGHEQFF
NA	TRBJ2-1	TRBD2	TRBV13	TGTGCCAGCAGCCCGGAGCGGGAGAGGTGCAATGAGCAGTTCTTC	CASSPERERCNEQFF
many	TRBJ2-7	TRBD1	TRBV6-2/TRBV6-3	TGTGCCAGCACCACGAGACAGGGTTCTAGACAGCAGTACTTC	CASTTRQGSRQQYF
NA	TRBJ1-1	NA	TRBV9	TGTGCCAGCAGCGTAGACGGGAACACTGAAGCTTTCTTT	CASSVDGNTEAFF
NA	TRBJ2-1	NA	TRBV10-2	TGCGCCAGCAGTGAGACCGGCGGGGCCCCTAGGGGTGAGCAGTTCTTC	CASSETGGAPRGEQFF
many	TRBJ2-7	TRBD1	TRBV7-9	TGTGCCAGCAGCTATGAGGGACAGGGATCCGAGCAGTACTTC	CASSYEGQGSEQYF